This TCR beta chain was sequenced during a study of regulatory T cells in long-lasting Graves disease. This CDR3 is 14 amino acids long. Losses at the gene ends were 10 bases for V and 4 bases for J; bases not matched to a gene: 6. Germline V lookup: CDR1 KGHDR, CDR2 SFDVKD. Combining iRepertoire HTBI primers with Arm-PCR of CDR3 regions, the authors built TCR beta libraries. In TCRdb, the multiplex PCR reads were re-called with MiXCR into one record per CDR3 protein. Among 350,000 to 500,000 distinct CDR3 sequences listed, about 14% were seen once. This clonotype was picked up a small number of times. No conserved phenylalanine or tryptophan ends this CDR3, so it is likely a read error. Time point here: newly diagnosed GD, antithyroid drugs for less than 3 months. Construction of the TCR library relied on RNA isolated from PBMCs. These same data were also listed under a study on T cells in Graves' hyperthyroidism and ophthalmopathy.

The source is a woman aged 45-60 years with Graves disease. The chain joins TRBV24-1 to TRBJ2-1, with 10 bases fitting TRBD2. This sample comprised peripheral blood mononuclear cells (PBMCs), obtained at new diagnosis, from a patient treated with antithyroid drugs. CDR3 sequence: CATTAGGKYNEQFL. The DNA for the CDR3 is TGTGCCACGACAGCGGGAGGGAAATACAATGAGCAGTTCCTC.